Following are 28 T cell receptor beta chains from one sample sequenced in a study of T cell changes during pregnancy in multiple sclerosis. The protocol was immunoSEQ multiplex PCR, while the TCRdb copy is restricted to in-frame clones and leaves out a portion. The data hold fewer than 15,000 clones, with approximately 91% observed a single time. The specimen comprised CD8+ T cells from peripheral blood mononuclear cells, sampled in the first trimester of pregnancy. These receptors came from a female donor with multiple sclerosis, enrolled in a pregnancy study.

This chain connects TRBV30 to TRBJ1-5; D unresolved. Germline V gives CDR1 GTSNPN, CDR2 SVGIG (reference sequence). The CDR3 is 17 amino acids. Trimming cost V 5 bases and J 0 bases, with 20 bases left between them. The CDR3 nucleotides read TGTGCCTGGTCTATCGAGGGAACGACTTATAGCAATCAGCCCCAGCATTTT. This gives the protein CAWSIEGTTYSNQPQHF.

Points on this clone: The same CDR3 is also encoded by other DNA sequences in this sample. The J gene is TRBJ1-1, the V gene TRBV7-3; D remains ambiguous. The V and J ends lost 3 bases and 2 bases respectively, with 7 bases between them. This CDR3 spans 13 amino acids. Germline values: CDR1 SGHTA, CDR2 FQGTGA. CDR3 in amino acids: CASSLGQNTEAFF. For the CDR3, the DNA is TGTGCCAGCAGCTTGGGCCAAAACACTGAAGCTTTCTTT.

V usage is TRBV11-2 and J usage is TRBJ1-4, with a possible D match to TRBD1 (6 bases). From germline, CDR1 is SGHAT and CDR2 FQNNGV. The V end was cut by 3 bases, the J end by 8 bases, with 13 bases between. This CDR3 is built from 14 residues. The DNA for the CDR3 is TGTGCCAGCAGCTTTGACAGGACGGGGGAAAAACTGTTTTTT. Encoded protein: CASSFDRTGEKLFF.

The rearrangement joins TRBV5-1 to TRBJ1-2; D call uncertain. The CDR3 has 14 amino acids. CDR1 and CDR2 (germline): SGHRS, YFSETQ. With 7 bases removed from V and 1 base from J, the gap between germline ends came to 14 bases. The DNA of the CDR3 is TGCGCCAGCTGGGGAGGTTCCAGTAACTATGGCTACACCTTC. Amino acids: CASWGGSSNYGYTF.

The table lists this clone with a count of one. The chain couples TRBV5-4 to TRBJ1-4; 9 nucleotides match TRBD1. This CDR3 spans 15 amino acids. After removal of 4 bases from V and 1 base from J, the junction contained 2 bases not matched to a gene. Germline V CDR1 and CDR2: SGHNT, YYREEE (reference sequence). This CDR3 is CASSPDRGTNEKLFF. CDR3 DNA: TGTGCCAGCAGCCCGGACAGGGGAACTAATGAAAAACTGTTTTTT.

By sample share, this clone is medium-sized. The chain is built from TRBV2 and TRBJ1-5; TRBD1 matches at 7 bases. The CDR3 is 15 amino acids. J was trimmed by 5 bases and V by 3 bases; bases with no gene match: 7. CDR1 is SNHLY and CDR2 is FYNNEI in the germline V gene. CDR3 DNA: TGTGCCAGCAGTGAGGAGAGGGGGCTATATCAGCCCCAGCATTTT. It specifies CASSEERGLYQPQHF.

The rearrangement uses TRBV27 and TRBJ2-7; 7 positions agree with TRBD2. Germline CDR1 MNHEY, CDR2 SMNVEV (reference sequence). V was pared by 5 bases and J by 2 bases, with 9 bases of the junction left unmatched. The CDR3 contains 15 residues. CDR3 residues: CASSLLARGPYEQYF. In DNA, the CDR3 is TGTGCCAGCAGTCTACTAGCGCGGGGACCCTACGAGCAGTACTTC.

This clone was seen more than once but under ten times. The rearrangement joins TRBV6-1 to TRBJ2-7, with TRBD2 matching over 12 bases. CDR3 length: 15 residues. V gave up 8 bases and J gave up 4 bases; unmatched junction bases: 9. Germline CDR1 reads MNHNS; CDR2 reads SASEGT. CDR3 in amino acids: CASPELAGGPYEQYF. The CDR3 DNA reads TGTGCCAGCCCTGAACTAGCGGGGGGTCCATACGAGCAGTACTTC.

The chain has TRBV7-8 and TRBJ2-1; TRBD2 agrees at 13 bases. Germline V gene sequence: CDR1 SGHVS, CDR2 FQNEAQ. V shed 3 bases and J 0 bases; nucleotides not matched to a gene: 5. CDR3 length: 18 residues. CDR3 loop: CASSFGLAGASSYNEQFF. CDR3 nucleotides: TGTGCCAGCAGCTTCGGACTAGCGGGGGCCTCCTCCTACAATGAGCAGTTCTTC.

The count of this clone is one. The CDR3, as DNA: TGTGCCAGCAGTTACTCGGGCACTGAGCAGTTCTTC. Residues: CASSYSGTEQFF. The V call is TRBV6-5, the J call TRBJ2-1, with D unclear. Trimming took off 0 bases at V and 9 bases at J, with 6 bases between the two ends. This CDR3 is built from 12 residues. CDR1 MNHEY and CDR2 SVGAGI come from the germline V gene.

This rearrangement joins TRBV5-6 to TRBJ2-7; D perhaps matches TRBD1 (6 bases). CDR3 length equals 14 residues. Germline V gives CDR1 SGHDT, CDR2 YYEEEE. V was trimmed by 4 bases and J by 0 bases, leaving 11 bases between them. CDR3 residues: CASSRGHYSYEQYF. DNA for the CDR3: TGTGCCAGCAGCAGGGGACACTACTCCTACGAGCAGTACTTC. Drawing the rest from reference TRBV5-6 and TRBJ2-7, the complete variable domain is DAGVTQSPTHLIKTRGQQVTLRCSPKSGHDTVSWYQQALGQGPQFIFQYYEEEERQRGNFPDRFSGHQFPNYSSELNVNALLLGDSALYLCASSRGHYSYEQYFGPGTRLTVT.

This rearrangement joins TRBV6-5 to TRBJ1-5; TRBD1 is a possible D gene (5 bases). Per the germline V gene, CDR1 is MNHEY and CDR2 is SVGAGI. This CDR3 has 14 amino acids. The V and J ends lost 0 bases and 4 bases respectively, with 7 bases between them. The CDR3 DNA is TGTGCCAGCAGTTACTCAGGGGAAAATCAGCCCCAGCATTTT. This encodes CASSYSGENQPQHF.

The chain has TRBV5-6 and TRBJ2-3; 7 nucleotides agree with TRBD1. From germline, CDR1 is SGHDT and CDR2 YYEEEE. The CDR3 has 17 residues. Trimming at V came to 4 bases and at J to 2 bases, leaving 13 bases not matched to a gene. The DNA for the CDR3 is TGTGCCAGCAGCCAGATACCGGGACAGTCGATCACAGATACGCAGTATTTT. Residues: CASSQIPGQSITDTQYF.

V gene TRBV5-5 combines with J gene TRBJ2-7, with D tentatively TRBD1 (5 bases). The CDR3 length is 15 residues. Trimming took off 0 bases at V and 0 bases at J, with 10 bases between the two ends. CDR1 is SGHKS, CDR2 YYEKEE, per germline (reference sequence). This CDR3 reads CASSLAQGRSYEQYF. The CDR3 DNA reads TGTGCCAGCAGCTTGGCCCAGGGTCGCTCCTACGAGCAGTACTTC.

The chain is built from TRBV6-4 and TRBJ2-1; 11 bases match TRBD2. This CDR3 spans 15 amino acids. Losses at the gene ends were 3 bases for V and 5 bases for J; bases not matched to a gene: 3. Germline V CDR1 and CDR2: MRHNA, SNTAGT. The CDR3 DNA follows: TGTGCCAGCAGTGAGCTAGCGGGGGGTCACAATGAGCAGTTCTTC. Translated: CASSELAGGHNEQFF.

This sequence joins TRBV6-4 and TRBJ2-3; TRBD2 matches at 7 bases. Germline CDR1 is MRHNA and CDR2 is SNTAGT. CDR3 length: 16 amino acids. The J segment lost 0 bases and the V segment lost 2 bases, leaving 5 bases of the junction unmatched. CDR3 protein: CASSDGSSGSTDTQYF. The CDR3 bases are TGTGCCAGCAGTGACGGCTCTAGCGGTAGCACAGATACGCAGTATTTT.

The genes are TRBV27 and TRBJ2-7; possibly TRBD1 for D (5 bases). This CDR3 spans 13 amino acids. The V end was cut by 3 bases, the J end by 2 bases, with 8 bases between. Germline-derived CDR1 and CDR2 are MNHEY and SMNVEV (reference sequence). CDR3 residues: CASSFGRAYEQYF. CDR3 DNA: TGTGCCAGCAGTTTCGGCAGGGCCTACGAGCAGTACTTC.

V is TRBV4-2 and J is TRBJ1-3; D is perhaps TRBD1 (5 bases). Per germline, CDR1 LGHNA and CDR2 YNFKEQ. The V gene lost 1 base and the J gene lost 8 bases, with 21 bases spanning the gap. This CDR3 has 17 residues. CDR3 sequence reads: CASSQGFGDGRGHTIYF. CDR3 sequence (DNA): TGTGCCAGCAGCCAAGGGTTTGGGGACGGGAGAGGTCACACCATATATTTT.

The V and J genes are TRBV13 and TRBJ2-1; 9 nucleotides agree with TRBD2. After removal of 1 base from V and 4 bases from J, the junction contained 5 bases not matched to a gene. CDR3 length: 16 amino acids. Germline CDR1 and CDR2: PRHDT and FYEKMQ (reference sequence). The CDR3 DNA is TGTGCCAGCAGCTTAGCCCTAGCGGGGAAGTACAATGAGCAGTTCTTC. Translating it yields CASSLALAGKYNEQFF.

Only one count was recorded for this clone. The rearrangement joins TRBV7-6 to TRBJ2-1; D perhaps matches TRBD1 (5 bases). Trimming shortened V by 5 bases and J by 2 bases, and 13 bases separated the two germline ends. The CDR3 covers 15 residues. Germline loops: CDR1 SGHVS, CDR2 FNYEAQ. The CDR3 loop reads CASSPSQGTYNEQFF. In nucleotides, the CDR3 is TGTGCCAGCAGCCCCTCTCAGGGTACCTACAATGAGCAGTTCTTC.

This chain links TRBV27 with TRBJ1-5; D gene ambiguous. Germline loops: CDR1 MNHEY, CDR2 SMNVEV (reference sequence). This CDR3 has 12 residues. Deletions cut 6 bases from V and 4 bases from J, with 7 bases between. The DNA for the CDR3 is TGTGCCAGCAGAATCGGGAATCAGCCCCAGCATTTT. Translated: CASRIGNQPQHF.

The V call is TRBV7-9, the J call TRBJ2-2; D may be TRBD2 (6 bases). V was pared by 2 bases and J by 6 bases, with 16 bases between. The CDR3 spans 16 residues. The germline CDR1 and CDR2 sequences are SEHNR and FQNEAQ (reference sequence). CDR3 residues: CASSLNRLVAAGELFF. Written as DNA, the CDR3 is TGTGCCAGCAGCTTAAACCGACTAGTTGCGGCCGGGGAGCTGTTTTTT.

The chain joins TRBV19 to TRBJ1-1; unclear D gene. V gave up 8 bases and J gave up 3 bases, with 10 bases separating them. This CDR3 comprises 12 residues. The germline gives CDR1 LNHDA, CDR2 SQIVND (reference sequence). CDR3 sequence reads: CASRGWDTEAFF. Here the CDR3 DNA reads TGTGCCAGTCGGGGATGGGACACTGAAGCTTTCTTT. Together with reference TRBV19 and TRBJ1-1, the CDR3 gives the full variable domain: DGGITQSPKYLFRKEGQNVTLSCEQNLNHDAMYWYRQDPGQGLRLIYYSQIVNDFQKGDIAEGYSVSREKKESFPLTVTSAQKNPTAFYLCASRGWDTEAFFGQGTRLTVV.

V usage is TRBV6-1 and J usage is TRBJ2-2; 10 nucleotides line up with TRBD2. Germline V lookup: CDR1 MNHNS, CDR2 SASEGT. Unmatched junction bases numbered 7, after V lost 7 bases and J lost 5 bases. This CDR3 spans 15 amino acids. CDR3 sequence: CASTALAGETGELFF. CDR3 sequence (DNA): TGTGCCAGCACTGCCCTAGCGGGGGAAACCGGGGAGCTGTTTTTT.

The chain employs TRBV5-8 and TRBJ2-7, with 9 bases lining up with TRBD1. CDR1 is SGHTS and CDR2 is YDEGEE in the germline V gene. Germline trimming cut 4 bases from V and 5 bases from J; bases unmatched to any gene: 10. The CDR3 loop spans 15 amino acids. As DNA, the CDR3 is TGTGCCAGCAGCACGGGGGACAGGGCATCCCACGAGCAGTACTTC. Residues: CASSTGDRASHEQYF.

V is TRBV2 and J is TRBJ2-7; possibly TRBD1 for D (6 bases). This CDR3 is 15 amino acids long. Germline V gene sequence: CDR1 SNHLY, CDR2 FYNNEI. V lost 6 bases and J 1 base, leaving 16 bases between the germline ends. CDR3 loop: CASSAYRVGSYEQYF. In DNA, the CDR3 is TGTGCCAGCAGCGCGTACAGGGTTGGGTCCTACGAGCAGTACTTC.

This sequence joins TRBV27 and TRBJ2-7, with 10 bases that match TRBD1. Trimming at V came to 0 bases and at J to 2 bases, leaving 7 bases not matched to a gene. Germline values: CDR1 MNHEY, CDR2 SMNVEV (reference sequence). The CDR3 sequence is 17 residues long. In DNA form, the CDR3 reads TGTGCCAGCAGTTTATCCCCCGGGACAGGGGCCCCCTACGAGCAGTACTTC. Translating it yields CASSLSPGTGAPYEQYF.

The CDR3 here is CASSSTGRSYGYTF. The CDR3 DNA reads TGTGCCAGCAGTTCGACAGGGCGGTCCTATGGCTACACCTTC. V and J are TRBV6-5 and TRBJ1-2; 7 bases match TRBD1. The CDR3 has 14 amino acids. The trim removed 4 bases at V and 4 bases at J, leaving 6 bases unmatched. Germline values: CDR1 MNHEY, CDR2 SVGAGI.